The clone carrying this T cell receptor (beta chain) was recorded only once. These data belong to a study of blood T cell repertoires in COVID-19. About the research overall: PBMCs, B-cell-depleted T cells, or T cells were the source of the cDNA or gDNA that made up the material.

Germline CDR1 and CDR2: SGHNT and YYREEE (reference sequence). J was trimmed by 7 bases and V by 2 bases; bases with no gene match: 3. The CDR3 runs to 14 residues. Produced via immunoSEQ multiplex PCR; TCRdb's table is partial and in-frame only. The sample carries 95,000 to 110,000 clones, 84% recorded once. This TCR was sampled from a human donor in a cohort sampled during active or convalescent COVID-19. The material sequenced was peripheral blood. J is TRBJ1-6 and V is TRBV5-4; 7 nucleotides align to TRBD1. The CDR3 coding sequence is TGTGCCAGCAGCTTCGGGACAGCAAATTCACCCCTCCACTTT. Encoded protein: CASSFGTANSPLHF.